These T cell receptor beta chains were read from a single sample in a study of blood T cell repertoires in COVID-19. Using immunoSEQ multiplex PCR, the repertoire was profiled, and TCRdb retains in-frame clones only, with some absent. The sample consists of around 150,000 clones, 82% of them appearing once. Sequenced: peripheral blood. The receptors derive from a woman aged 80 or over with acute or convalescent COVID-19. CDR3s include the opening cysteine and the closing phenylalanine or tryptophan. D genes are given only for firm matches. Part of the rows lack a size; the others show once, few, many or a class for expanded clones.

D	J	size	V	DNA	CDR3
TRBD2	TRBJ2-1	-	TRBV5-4	TGTGCCAGCAGCTTGGCACGGGAGGGAGCGAATGAGCAGTTCTTC	CASSLAREGANEQFF
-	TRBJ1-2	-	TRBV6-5	TGTGCCAGCAGTTACGTGCAGGGTTATGGCTACACCTTC	CASSYVQGYGYTF
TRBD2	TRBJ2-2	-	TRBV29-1	TGCAGCGTTGGGTCTTTTAGCGGGGGGGACACCGGGGAGCTGTTTTTT	CSVGSFSGGDTGELFF
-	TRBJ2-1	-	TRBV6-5	TGTGCCAGTTCGGGGTTCGGGTCCAATGAGCAGTTCTTC	CASSGFGSNEQFF
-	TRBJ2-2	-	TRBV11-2	TGTGCCAGCAGCTCGCTTCGGGAAATCGGGGAGCTGTTTTTT	CASSSLREIGELFF
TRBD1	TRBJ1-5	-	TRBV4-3	TGCGCCAGCAGCCAAGAGGCAGGGGGCGGCCAGCCCCAGCATTTT	CASSQEAGGGQPQHF
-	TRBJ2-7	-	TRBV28	TGTGCCAGCAGTGGCGGGGCCGCCGACTCCTACGAGCAGTACTTC	CASSGGAADSYEQYF
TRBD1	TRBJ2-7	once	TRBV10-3	TGTGCCATCAGTGAGTCGTCAGGGGGCGAGCAGTACTTC	CAISESSGGEQYF
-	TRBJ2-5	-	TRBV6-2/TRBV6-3	TGTGCCAGCAGTTACTCGACGGGTGGCGCAGAGACCCAGTACTTC	CASSYSTGGAETQYF
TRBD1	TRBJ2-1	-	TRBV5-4	TGTGCCAGCAGCCTGGACAGGGGTAGTAGGAATGAGCAGTTCTTC	CASSLDRGSRNEQFF
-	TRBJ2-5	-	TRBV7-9	TGTGCCAGCAGCCCCCCTAGGGTGGGAGGTTCGGAGACCCAGTACTTC	CASSPPRVGGSETQYF
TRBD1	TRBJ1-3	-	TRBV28	TGTGCCAGCATCAACAGGGGCTCTGGAAACACCATATATTTT	CASINRGSGNTIYF
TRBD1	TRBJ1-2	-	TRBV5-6	TGTGCCAGCAGCTCTGCCGGGACAGGGGTTAACTATGGCTACACCTTC	CASSSAGTGVNYGYTF
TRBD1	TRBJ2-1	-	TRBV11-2	TGTGCCAGCAGCTTTGCCTCCCGACAGGGTTATGAGCAGTTCTTC	CASSFASRQGYEQFF
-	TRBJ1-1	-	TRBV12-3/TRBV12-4	TGTGCCAGCAGTTTTTACGGGAACACTGAAGCTTTCTTT	CASSFYGNTEAFF
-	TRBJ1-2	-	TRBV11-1	TGTGCCAGCAGCCGAGATAGCGGCTATGGCTACACCTTC	CASSRDSGYGYTF
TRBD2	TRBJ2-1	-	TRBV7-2	TGTGCCAGCAGCCTCACCGGGACTAAATCCTATAGTGAGCAGTTCTTC	CASSLTGTKSYSEQFF
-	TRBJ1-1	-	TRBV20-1	TGCAGTGCTCGCCGGGACACTGAAGCTTTCTTT	CSARRDTEAFF
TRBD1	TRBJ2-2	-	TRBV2	TGTGCCAGCAGAGACAGGGGGAAAGGCACCGGGGAGCTGTTTTTT	CASRDRGKGTGELFF
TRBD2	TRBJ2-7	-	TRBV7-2	TGTGCCAGCAGCTTCCTGGGGACTAGCGTCATAGTAGACTACGAGCAGTACTTC	CASSFLGTSVIVDYEQYF
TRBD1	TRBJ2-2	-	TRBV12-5	TGTGCTAGTGGTTTGGTACTGGACAGGGTCCTAACCGGGGAGCTGTTTTTT	CASGLVLDRVLTGELFF
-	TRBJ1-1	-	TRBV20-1	TGCAGTGCTAGAGGTAACTCGGGAGCTTTCTTT	CSARGNSGAFF
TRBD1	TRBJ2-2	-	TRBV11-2	TGTGCCAGCAGCTTAGGACAGGGGAAGGCCGGGGAGCTGTTTTTT	CASSLGQGKAGELFF
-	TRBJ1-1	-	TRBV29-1	TGCAGCGCTCATGGGACCGGGGGTTTCGGCACTGAAGCTTTCTTT	CSAHGTGGFGTEAFF
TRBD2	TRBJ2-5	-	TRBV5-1	TGCGCCAGCAGCAATAGCGGGATCCAAGAGACCCAGTACTTC	CASSNSGIQETQYF
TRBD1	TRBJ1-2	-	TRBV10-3	TGTGCCATCTTCGCAGGGGGCAGTGGCTACACCTTC	CAIFAGGSGYTF
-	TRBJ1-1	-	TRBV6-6	TGTGCCAGCAGTCCGGGGTATGGTGAAGCTTTCTTT	CASSPGYGEAFF
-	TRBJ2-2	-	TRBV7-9	TGTGCCAGCAGGGGTAGCGCGGTCGGCACCGGGGAGCTGTTTTTT	CASRGSAVGTGELFF
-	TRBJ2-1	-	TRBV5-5	TGTGCCAGCAGCTTGGGGGCCCACAATGAGCAGTTCTTC	CASSLGAHNEQFF
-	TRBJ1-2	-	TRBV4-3	TGCGCCAGCAGCCAAGAGTTAGGGGACTATGGCTACACCTTC	CASSQELGDYGYTF
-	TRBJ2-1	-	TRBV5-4	TGTGCCAGCATGGGGAGGGGGATTGCAAATGAGCAGTTCTTC	CASMGRGIANEQFF
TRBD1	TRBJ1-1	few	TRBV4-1	TGCGCCAGCAGCCCCGGACAGGGGGATATGAACACTGAAGCTTTCTTT	CASSPGQGDMNTEAFF
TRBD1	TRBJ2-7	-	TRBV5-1	TGCGCCAGCAGCCTAGGACAGGTCGGAGACGAGCAGTACTTC	CASSLGQVGDEQYF
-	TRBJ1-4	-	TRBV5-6	TGTGCCAGCAGCTTAAGTGACAGGTCTAATGAAAAACTGTTTTTT	CASSLSDRSNEKLFF
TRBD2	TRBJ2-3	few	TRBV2	TGTGCCAGCAGGATTTCCGGGACTAGAGGCAGAGATACGCAGTATTTT	CASRISGTRGRDTQYF
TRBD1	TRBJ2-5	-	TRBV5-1	TGCGCCAGCAGCTCGACAGGGCACCGAGAGACCCAGTACTTC	CASSSTGHRETQYF
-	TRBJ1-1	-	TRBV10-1	TGCGCCAGCAGTGATGCTCTAACTGAAGCTTTCTTT	CASSDALTEAFF
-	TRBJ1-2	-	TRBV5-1	TGCGCCAGCAGCTTGAGCGGGGCTGGCTACACCTTC	CASSLSGAGYTF
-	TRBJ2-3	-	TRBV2	TGTGCCAGCAGTGAGGGAGGAGGTTGGGGCACAGATACGCAGTATTTT	CASSEGGGWGTDTQYF
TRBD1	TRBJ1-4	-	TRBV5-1	TGCGCCAGCAGCTTGGGGGACAGGGCTTCTTTTGGGGGTGAAAAACTGTTTTTT	CASSLGDRASFGGEKLFF
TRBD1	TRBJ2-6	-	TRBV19	TGTGCCAGTAGTGTTTTGACAGGGTTCGCTGGGGCCAACGTCCTGACTTTC	CASSVLTGFAGANVLTF
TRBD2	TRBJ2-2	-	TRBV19	TGTGCCAGTAATGAATGGATGGGACTAGCGGGACCCCGGGGCGGGGAGCTGTTTTTT	CASNEWMGLAGPRGGELFF
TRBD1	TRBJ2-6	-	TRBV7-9	TGTGCCAGCAGCTTAACAGGGACAGGGGTAGCCTCTGGGGCCAACGTCCTGACTTTC	CASSLTGTGVASGANVLTF
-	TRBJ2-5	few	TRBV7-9	TGTGCCAGCAGCCGTGGGACGGGAGAGTGGGAGACCCAGTACTTC	CASSRGTGEWETQYF
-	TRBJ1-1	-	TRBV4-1	TGCGCCAGCAGCCAAGAAACGGGGCGGGGAACTGAAGCTTTCTTT	CASSQETGRGTEAFF
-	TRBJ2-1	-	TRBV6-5	TGTGCCAGCAGTTACAGGGGAGGCTACAATGAGCAGTTCTTC	CASSYRGGYNEQFF
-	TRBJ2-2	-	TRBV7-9	TGTGCCAGCAGTTTTACAGGAAGAGGCACCGGGGAGCTGTTTTTT	CASSFTGRGTGELFF
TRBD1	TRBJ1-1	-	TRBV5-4	TGTGCCAGCAGCCTGGACAGGCTGGGAACTGAAGCTTTCTTT	CASSLDRLGTEAFF
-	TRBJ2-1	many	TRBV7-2	TGTGCCAGCAGCCTCGGGTCCAGGGCTTACAATGAGCAGTTCTTC	CASSLGSRAYNEQFF
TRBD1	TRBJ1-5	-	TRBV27	TGTGCCAGCAGTTACAGGGGACAATTGCAGCCCCAGCATTTT	CASSYRGQLQPQHF
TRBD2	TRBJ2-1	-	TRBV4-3	TGCGCAAGCGGGCAGCGGGAATGGGGTGAGCAGTTCTTC	CASGQREWGEQFF
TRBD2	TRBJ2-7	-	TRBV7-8	TGTGCCAGCAGCTTTAGCGGGAGGGGCTACGAGCAGTACTTC	CASSFSGRGYEQYF
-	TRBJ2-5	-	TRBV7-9	TGTGCCAGCAGCTTCCCCGCGGGTACCAGAGAGACCCAGTACTTC	CASSFPAGTRETQYF